Below, 32 T cell receptor beta chains from the same sample are listed, as sequenced in a study of T cell changes during pregnancy in multiple sclerosis (dated by TCRdb to between 2019 and 2020). The library was obtained by the immunoSEQ multiplex PCR assay. TCRdb holds this immuneACCESS table with in-frame rearrangements only. Some clones are missing; in checked studies, unresolved V genes explain under half, and the rest has no known cause. This sample is represented by some 80,000 clones; nearly 95% of them were singletons. The ten biggest clones cover about 1.2% of the sample. This sample comprised peripheral blood, obtained in the second trimester of pregnancy. The receptors come from a female donor with multiple sclerosis, enrolled in a pregnancy study.

The chain employs TRBV18 and TRBJ2-7; 12 nucleotides agree with TRBD1. The V gene's germline CDR1 is KGHSH and CDR2 LQKENI. Trimming removed 7 bases from V and 3 bases from J; junction bases left unmatched: 10. The CDR3 covers 16 residues. The DNA of the CDR3 is TGTGCCAGCTACCCGGGACAGGGGGCGCCCCGCTACGAGCAGTACTTC. This sequence encodes CASYPGQGAPRYEQYF. Using reference TRBV18 and TRBJ2-7 for the parts outside the CDR3, the full variable domain is NAGVMQNPRHLVRRRGQEARLRCSPMKGHSHVYWYRQLPEEGLKFMVYLQKENIIDESGMPKERFSAEFPKEGPSILRIQQVVRGDSAAYFCASYPGQGAPRYEQYFGPGTRLTVT.

A single count supports this clone. The chain employs TRBV28 and TRBJ1-2; D may be TRBD1 (6 bases). Germline CDR1 reads MDHEN; CDR2 reads SYDVKM. V lost 8 bases to trimming and J lost 6 bases, with 19 bases between them. The CDR3 has 14 amino acids. The CDR3 loop is CASLPVDRLDGYTF. CDR3 DNA: TGTGCCAGCCTCCCCGTCGACAGGTTGGATGGCTACACCTTC.

This chain links TRBV5-1 with TRBJ2-2; 9 bases map to TRBD1. Germline trimming cut 3 bases from V and 6 bases from J; bases unmatched to any gene: 6. The CDR3 extends over 15 amino acids. The germline gives CDR1 SGHRS, CDR2 YFSETQ. The CDR3 region is CASSSGTGIPGELFF. The CDR3 DNA reads as TGCGCCAGCAGCTCCGGGACAGGGATTCCCGGGGAGCTGTTTTTT.

The chain employs TRBV20-1 and TRBJ1-2; D is undetermined. Germline CDR1 reads DFQATT; CDR2 reads SNEGSKA (reference sequence). Trimming stripped 0 bases from V and 7 bases from J, with 3 bases between. This CDR3 is built from 10 residues. Here the CDR3 reads CSARDLGYTF. Written as DNA, the CDR3 is TGCAGTGCTAGAGATCTTGGCTACACCTTC.

The count of this clone is one. The chain joins TRBV29-1 to TRBJ2-2; D is perhaps TRBD1 (6 bases). Germline values: CDR1 SQVTM, CDR2 ANQGSEA. The length of the CDR3 is 13 residues. V was cut by 6 bases and J by 1 base, with 9 bases left in between. Here the CDR3 reads CSVKGQNTGELFF. The CDR3 nucleotides read TGCAGCGTGAAGGGACAGAACACCGGGGAGCTGTTTTTT.

This chain uses TRBV29-1 with TRBJ1-2, with D possibly TRBD1 on 6 matching bases. V shed 2 bases and J shed 4 bases, with 14 bases lying between them. CDR3 length: 14 amino acids. CDR1 and CDR2 (germline): SQVTM, ANQGSEA. Here the CDR3 DNA reads TGCAGCGTTGAAACCCACTCGGACAGCTATGGCTACACCTTC. This sequence encodes CSVETHSDSYGYTF.

The chain links TRBV14 to TRBJ2-7; 7 positions agree with TRBD2. CDR3 length: 14 residues. V was clipped by 1 base and J by 2 bases; unmatched bases: 2. Germline lookup yields CDR1 SGHDN and CDR2 FVKESK. CDR3 nucleotide sequence: TGTGCCAGCAGCCAAGGGGCGGGAGCCTACGAGCAGTACTTC. This translates into CASSQGAGAYEQYF.

This clone was counted a single time. J is TRBJ1-1 and V is TRBV6-6, with a weak D call TRBD1 (6 bases). The CDR3 runs to 15 residues. V shed 2 bases and J shed 3 bases, with 13 bases lying between them. Germline CDR1 and CDR2: MNHNY and SVGAGI (reference sequence). The CDR3 loop is CASSYTQGLDTEAFF. The CDR3 DNA follows: TGTGCCAGCAGTTACACACAGGGTTTGGACACTGAAGCTTTCTTT.

The genes are TRBV29-1 and TRBJ2-7; 9 bases agree with TRBD2. Germline values: CDR1 SQVTM, CDR2 ANQGSEA. The CDR3 totals 13 residues. V lost 2 bases to trimming and J lost 2 bases; unmatched junction nucleotides: 1. The CDR3 coding sequence is TGCAGCGTTGAACTAGCGGGGACCTACGAGCAGTACTTC. The encoded protein is CSVELAGTYEQYF.

The chain employs TRBV4-3 and TRBJ1-2, with D hard to call. The CDR3 contains 15 residues. CDR1 LGHNA and CDR2 YSLEER come from the germline V gene. The germline V and J ends were trimmed by 1 base and 4 bases, with 13 bases remaining between them. The CDR3 nucleotides are TGCGCCAGCAGCCAAGGGGGATTGGGAGGCTATGGCTACACCTTC. It yields the protein CASSQGGLGGYGYTF.

The chain employs TRBV9 and TRBJ1-1; tentative D call: TRBD1 (5 bases). The ends were cut back, 1 base at V and 1 base at J, with 8 bases in the middle. The CDR3 runs to 14 residues. Germline CDR1 and CDR2: SGDLS and YYNGEE. The CDR3 nucleotides are TGTGCCAGCAGCGTATCAGGGTCGAACACTGAAGCTTTCTTT. Protein product: CASSVSGSNTEAFF.

V usage is TRBV5-4 and J usage is TRBJ1-1, with D unclear. The CDR3 length is 13 residues. Germline V gene lookup returns CDR1 SGHNT and CDR2 YYREEE (reference sequence). V was pared by 4 bases and J by 7 bases, with 14 bases between. The CDR3 is CASSLEFAFEAFF. For the CDR3, the DNA is TGTGCCAGCAGCCTAGAGTTCGCGTTTGAAGCTTTCTTT.

J is TRBJ1-1 and V is TRBV5-1, with D tentatively TRBD1 (5 bases). CDR3 size: 14 residues. Trimming cost V 3 bases and J 0 bases, with 9 bases left between them. From germline, CDR1 is SGHRS and CDR2 YFSETQ. CDR3 nucleotide sequence: TGCGCCAGCAGCTCGGGACTAATGAACACTGAAGCTTTCTTT. This gives the protein CASSSGLMNTEAFF.

This rearrangement joins TRBV30 to TRBJ2-5, with D maybe TRBD1 (6 bases). Trimming removed 0 bases at V and 4 bases at J, with 12 bases between. Germline-derived CDR1 and CDR2 are GTSNPN and SVGIG (reference sequence). The CDR3 length is 14 residues. CDR3 nucleotides: TGTGCCTGGAGTGTACAGGGCGGCTCAGAGACCCAGTACTTC. It translates to CAWSVQGGSETQYF.

V is TRBV11-2 and J is TRBJ2-2, with TRBD1 matching 12 bases. J was trimmed by 3 bases and V by 4 bases; bases with no gene match: 12. In germline, CDR1 is SGHAT, CDR2 FQNNGV. CDR3 length: 19 residues. This chain's CDR3 is CASSSRPGTGGADTGELFF. Here the CDR3 DNA reads TGTGCCAGCAGCTCCCGTCCCGGGACAGGGGGCGCGGACACCGGGGAGCTGTTTTTT.

The gene calls are TRBV4-3 and TRBJ1-4; TRBD1 matches at 7 bases. CDR3 length: 15 residues. Germline CDR1 is LGHNA and CDR2 is YSLEER. The trim removed 2 bases at V and 5 bases at J, leaving 5 bases unmatched. CDR3 in DNA: TGCGCCAGCAGCCAACAGACAGGGTGGAATGAAAAACTGTTTTTT. Translated, it gives CASSQQTGWNEKLFF.

This chain links TRBV18 with TRBJ2-5, with 12 bases that match TRBD2. The CDR3 length is 15 residues. Unmatched junction bases numbered 7, after V lost 6 bases and J lost 5 bases. Germline CDR1 KGHSH, CDR2 LQKENI. The CDR3 DNA reads TGTGCCAGCTCGGAGACTAGCGGGAGCTGGGAGACCCAGTACTTC. The encoded protein is CASSETSGSWETQYF.

This clone has just one count. V is TRBV5-1 and J is TRBJ2-7; D is possibly TRBD2 (5 bases). Germline CDR1 and CDR2: SGHRS and YFSETQ. With 0 bases removed from V and 4 bases from J, the gap between germline ends came to 11 bases. CDR3 length: 14 amino acids. CDR3 loop: CASSLGIPGYEQYF. CDR3 sequence (DNA): TGCGCCAGCAGCTTGGGGATCCCGGGGTACGAGCAGTACTTC. Full variable domain (outside the CDR3, taken from reference TRBV5-1 and TRBJ2-7): KAGVTQTPRYLIKTRGQQVTLSCSPISGHRSVSWYQQTPGQGLQFLFEYFSETQRNKGNFPGRFSGRQFSNSRSEMNVSTLELGDSALYLCASSLGIPGYEQYFGPGTRLTVT.

The chain is built from TRBV5-6 and TRBJ1-1; D is undetermined. Trimming cost V 2 bases and J 6 bases, with 8 bases left between them. In germline, CDR1 is SGHDT, CDR2 YYEEEE. The CDR3 spans 12 residues. CDR3 residues: CASSFGRSEAFF. The CDR3 DNA reads as TGTGCCAGCAGCTTCGGTCGGTCTGAAGCTTTCTTT.

This chain uses TRBV9 with TRBJ2-5, with a weak D call TRBD2 (5 bases). The germline V gene has CDR1 SGDLS and CDR2 YYNGEE. V lost 3 bases and J lost 5, with 14 bases in between. The CDR3 covers 14 residues. CDR3 sequence: CASSAGGLAETQYF. The CDR3 nucleotides are TGTGCCAGCAGCGCTGGAGGACTTGCGGAGACCCAGTACTTC.

The V gene is TRBV6-1, the J gene TRBJ2-1, with 9 bases aligning to TRBD2. There are 15 residues in the CDR3. Trimming at V came to 4 bases and at J to 5 bases, leaving 6 bases not matched to a gene. Germline CDR1 reads MNHNS; CDR2 reads SASEGT. The CDR3 coding sequence is TGTGCCAGCAGTGCGGGACTAGCTGGAAACAATGAGCAGTTCTTC. Translation gives CASSAGLAGNNEQFF.

The rearrangement joins TRBV19 to TRBJ2-7, with TRBD1 matching over 7 bases. The germline gives CDR1 LNHDA, CDR2 SQIVND (reference sequence). After removal of 2 bases from V and 3 bases from J, the junction contained 7 bases not matched to a gene. The CDR3 spans 15 residues. This CDR3 reads CASSIPGQPHYEQYF. The CDR3 DNA is TGTGCCAGTAGTATACCGGGACAGCCCCACTACGAGCAGTACTTC.

The chain has TRBV4-1 and TRBJ2-1; 12 bases are shared with TRBD1. V lost 4 bases, J lost 15 bases, and 13 bases stayed unmatched. Per germline, CDR1 MGHRA and CDR2 YSYEKL. The CDR3 spans 15 residues. CDR3 coding DNA: TGCGCCAGCAGCCCCCACTCGACGGGACAGGGGGCGAGGTTCTTC. Encoded protein: CASSPHSTGQGARFF.

This sequence joins TRBV27 and TRBJ2-7, with D possibly being TRBD1 (5 bases). V was shortened by 8 bases and J by 0 bases, with 20 bases between the two germline ends. This CDR3 has 16 amino acids. The V gene's germline CDR1 is MNHEY and CDR2 SMNVEV (reference sequence). DNA of the CDR3: TGTGCCAGCCGCTCGGACCTCCGGACAAGCTCCTACGAGCAGTACTTC. Its protein is CASRSDLRTSSYEQYF.

This rearrangement joins TRBV5-1 to TRBJ2-5; D is possibly TRBD2 (6 bases). The end of the DNA is better explained by TRBJ2-7, so the J call may be wrong. Germline CDR1 is SGHRS and CDR2 is YFSETQ. This CDR3 has 13 residues. This CDR3 is CASSWTGSSEQYF. CDR3 coding DNA: TGCGCCAGCAGCTGGACCGGGAGCAGCGAGCAGTACTTC.

J is TRBJ1-2 and V is TRBV6-5, with D hard to call. CDR3 length: 15 residues. The V gene lost 2 bases and the J gene lost 0 bases, with 10 bases spanning the gap. The germline V gene encodes CDR1 MNHEY and CDR2 SVGAGI. The CDR3 protein is CASSYILTTNYGYTF. CDR3 sequence (DNA): TGTGCCAGCAGTTACATACTAACCACTAACTATGGCTACACCTTC.

The rearrangement joins TRBV5-4 to TRBJ2-7, with D maybe TRBD1 (9 bases). CDR1 is SGHNT, CDR2 YYREEE, per germline (reference sequence). V was cut by 2 bases and J by 0 bases, with 18 bases left in between. The CDR3 sequence is 17 residues long. The CDR3 nucleotides read TGTGCCAGCAGCTTAAACGCGGGGGGACAGGGCTCCTACGAGCAGTACTTC. This translates into CASSLNAGGQGSYEQYF.

Details on this clone: This CDR3 is also generated by other DNA sequences in the sample. The chain carries TRBV20-1 and TRBJ2-5, with a possible D match to TRBD2 (6 bases). Trimming took 3 bases from V and 4 from J, leaving 6 bases between them. Germline V gene sequence: CDR1 DFQATT, CDR2 SNEGSKA (reference sequence). This CDR3 has 11 residues. CDR3 in DNA: TGCAGTGCTAGGGGGGGAGAGACCCAGTACTTC. The encoded protein is CSARGGETQYF.

This sequence joins TRBV2 and TRBJ1-4, with 7 bases aligning to TRBD1. The CDR3 covers 14 residues. In germline, CDR1 is SNHLY, CDR2 FYNNEI. The V gene end was trimmed by 5 bases and the J gene end by 7 bases; junction bases not matched to a gene: 7. This chain's CDR3 is CASSYRGRSEKLFF. The CDR3 nucleotides read TGTGCCAGCAGTTACAGGGGAAGGAGTGAAAAACTGTTTTTT. The full variable domain, its missing parts supplied by reference TRBV2 and TRBJ1-4, is EPEVTQTPSHQVTQMGQEVILRCVPISNHLYFYWYRQILGQKVEFLVSFYNNEISEKSEIFDDQFSVERPDGSNFTLKIRSTKLEDSAMYFCASSYRGRSEKLFFGSGTQLSVL.

The chain links TRBV27 to TRBJ2-2, with a possible D match to TRBD2 (5 bases). V was clipped by 7 bases and J by 1 base, with 7 bases between them. This CDR3 has 13 amino acids. Germline V gives CDR1 MNHEY, CDR2 SMNVEV (reference sequence). CDR3 nucleotides: TGTGCCAGCATGAGGGAGAACACCGGGGAGCTGTTTTTT. It yields the protein CASMRENTGELFF.

The gene calls are TRBV2 and TRBJ1-1, with 8 bases that match TRBD1. The CDR3 has 18 amino acids. V was pared by 7 bases and J by 5 bases, with 21 bases of the junction left unmatched. The germline V gene encodes CDR1 SNHLY and CDR2 FYNNEI. The CDR3 DNA is TGTGCCAGCAAACGCCTATTTGACAGGGGAACCTTTGGGACTGAAGCTTTCTTT. It encodes CASKRLFDRGTFGTEAFF.

The J gene is TRBJ1-4, the V gene TRBV21-1; the table's D call, TRBD1, was not checked against the DNA. TRBV21-1 is given as a pseudogene. The CDR3 loop spans 16 amino acids. The CDR3 here is CASSTPGQGHIGKLFF. The CDR3 DNA is TGTGCCAGCAGCACGCCCGGACAGGGGCATATTGGAAAACTGTTTTTT.